The T cell receptor beta chain described here comes from a study of T cells in Graves' hyperthyroidism and ophthalmopathy. Study-wide findings and caveats: The majority of expanded thyroid clonotypes above 0.001 also appeared in blood.

Concerning this clonotype itself: The antigen remains unidentified.

Authors of the study amplified TCR beta CDR3 regions from RNA transcripts. First-round RT-PCR of the TCR CDR3 relied on the HTBI primer set. In TCRdb, the multiplex PCR reads were re-called with MiXCR into one record per CDR3 protein. The sample yields hundreds of thousands of distinct CDR3 sequences, nearly 20% seen once. Sequencing was performed on blood. The clonotype comes from a man aged 35 to 55 with Graves' ophthalmopathy.

This CDR3 is CASSPAGGTGQPQHF. CDR3 sequence (DNA): TGTGCCAGCAGCCCAGCGGGGGGGACGGGACAGCCCCAGCATTTT. This chain joins TRBV7-9 and TRBJ1-5, with D perhaps matching TRBD1 (5 bases). Trimming took 5 bases from V and 7 from J, leaving 18 bases between them. Germline V gene data show CDR1 as SEHNR and CDR2 as FQNEAQ (reference sequence). The CDR3 contains 15 residues.